These T cell receptor beta chains were read from a single sample in a study of blood T cell repertoires in COVID-19. Profiled with immunoSEQ multiplex PCR; TCRdb holds only in-frame clones, not every one. The sample lists around 30,000 clones, around 87% occurring once. Sequencing was done on a sample of peripheral blood. These receptors originate from a human donor in a cohort sampled during active COVID-19. The donor label of this sample is uncertain. The CDR3 runs from the conserved cysteine through the conserved F or W. Fields, in order: V gene, D gene, J gene, clone size, CDR3 DNA, CDR3 protein. The D gene is left open where the match is weak. Where a row states a size, it is once, few, many or the class of an expanded clone; other rows omit it.

TRBV4-3	TRBD2	TRBJ2-7	-	TGCGCCAGCAGCCAAGACACCGGATTAGCGGGGAGATACGAGCAGTACTTC	CASSQDTGLAGRYEQYF
TRBV6-2/TRBV6-3	TRBD1	TRBJ1-5	-	TGTGCCAGCAGTTATTCAGGGGGCGCGAATCAGCCCCAGCATTTT	CASSYSGGANQPQHF
TRBV6-5	TRBD1	TRBJ2-1	-	TGTGCCAGCAGTCTTCGACAGGGCCCCGAGCAGTTCTTC	CASSLRQGPEQFF
TRBV4-1	-	TRBJ2-5	-	TGCGCCAGCAGCCAAGATGGTGCAGGAACGGAGACCCAGTACTTC	CASSQDGAGTETQYF
TRBV4-1	TRBD1	TRBJ2-3	-	TGCGCCAGCAGCCAACCGGGACAGGGGGCGGATACGCAGTATTTT	CASSQPGQGADTQYF
TRBV6-5	-	TRBJ2-1	-	TGTGCCAGCCGGGTTGGATACAATGAGCAGTTCTTC	CASRVGYNEQFF
TRBV7-3	TRBD1	TRBJ2-4	few	TGTGCCAGCAGCACCGGGACAGGGGCGAACATTCAGTACTTC	CASSTGTGANIQYF
TRBV6-2/TRBV6-3	TRBD1	TRBJ1-2	few	TGTGCCAGCAGCGGACAGGGGGGTCTATCTGGCTACACCTTC	CASSGQGGLSGYTF
TRBV15	TRBD1	TRBJ2-1	-	TGTGCCACCAGCGCCCCGGACAGGGATTATAATGAGCAGTTCTTC	CATSAPDRDYNEQFF
TRBV2	-	TRBJ1-4	-	TGTGCCAGCAGTCGTGACAGGCTGTCAACTAATGAAAAACTGTTTTTT	CASSRDRLSTNEKLFF
TRBV12-2	-	TRBJ1-3	-	TGTGCAAGTCGCGCCACGGAGGTCTTAAGAGGAGGAAACACCATATATTTT	CASRATEVLRGGNTIYF